The 9 T cell receptor beta chains reported below all come from one sample, sequenced in a study of cytomegalovirus exposure and HLA in healthy donors. The PCR made use of 60 Vbeta and 13 Jbeta primers. Sequenced by immunoSEQ multiplex PCR; TCRdb stores in-frame clones only, minus some. The sample has tens of thousands of clones. The material sequenced was PBMCs. The source is a woman aged 25 to 39 in good health and CMV-seronegative.

The rearrangement joins TRBV19 to TRBJ2-7, with D unresolved. This CDR3 is 14 amino acids long. Germline CDR1 is LNHDA and CDR2 is SQIVND (reference sequence). Deletions cut 3 bases from V and 0 bases from J, with 9 bases between. The CDR3 reads CASSMVQHSYEQYF. CDR3 DNA sequence: TGTGCCAGTAGTATGGTACAGCACTCCTACGAGCAGTACTTC.

This rearrangement joins TRBV7-3 to TRBJ2-2; 7 nucleotides agree with TRBD1. The germline gives CDR1 SGHTA, CDR2 FQGTGA. CDR3 length: 15 amino acids. J lost 1 base, V lost 5 bases, and 4 bases had no gene match. The CDR3 nucleotides are TGTGCCAGCAGCATGACAGGGATGAACACCGGGGAGCTGTTTTTT. It yields the protein CASSMTGMNTGELFF.

The V call is TRBV11-2, the J call TRBJ1-1; no clear D. The germline V and J ends were trimmed by 3 bases and 1 base, with 6 bases remaining between them. CDR1 and CDR2 (germline): SGHAT, FQNNGV. The CDR3 contains 13 residues. In nucleotides, the CDR3 is TGTGCCAGCAGCTTGAAGCGGAACACTGAAGCTTTCTTT. It specifies CASSLKRNTEAFF.

The gene calls are TRBV29-1 and TRBJ2-3; 7 bases line up with TRBD2. After removal of 8 bases from V and 3 bases from J, the junction contained 8 bases not matched to a gene. Germline V gene lookup returns CDR1 SQVTM and CDR2 ANQGSEA. The CDR3 loop spans 13 amino acids. The CDR3 loop reads CSLRRGETDTQYF. The CDR3, as DNA: TGCAGCTTAAGACGGGGGGAGACAGATACGCAGTATTTT.

This sequence joins TRBV7-3 and TRBJ1-2, with 7 positions matching TRBD1. The CDR3 has 14 residues. The junction had 9 bases not matched to a gene; V was cut back by 4 bases and J by 7 bases. CDR1 SGHTA and CDR2 FQGTGA come from the germline V gene. The CDR3 DNA is TGTGCCAGCAGCTCCTCAGGGGGGTTCGCTGGCTACACCTTC. As protein: CASSSSGGFAGYTF.

V usage is TRBV5-6 and J usage is TRBJ1-5; the D is unclear. Germline assignment: CDR1 SGHDT and CDR2 YYEEEE. Trimming cost V 4 bases and J 6 bases, with 17 bases left between them. This CDR3 is built from 15 residues. This chain's CDR3 is CASSPGGSLTQPQHF. Written as DNA, the CDR3 is TGTGCCAGCAGCCCGGGAGGTTCCCTTACTCAGCCCCAGCATTTT.

The chain has TRBV4-1 and TRBJ2-1; 10 nucleotides align to TRBD2. The CDR3 covers 14 residues. V shed 7 bases, J shed 6 bases, and the junction held 6 bases outside the gene matches. Germline V gene sequence: CDR1 MGHRA, CDR2 YSYEKL. The CDR3 bases are TGCGCCAGCACGACTAGCGGGTTAGCCAATGAGCAGTTCTTC. Protein: CASTTSGLANEQFF.

V and J are TRBV27 and TRBJ1-5; unclear D gene. Trimming pared 4 bases from V and 11 bases from J, leaving 12 bases between. The germline V gene encodes CDR1 MNHEY and CDR2 SMNVEV (reference sequence). The CDR3 extends over 12 amino acids. The CDR3 region is CASSSAGKAQHF. DNA of the CDR3: TGTGCCAGCAGTTCCGCGGGGAAGGCCCAGCATTTT.

The chain uses TRBV18 and TRBJ2-5; D is possibly TRBD1 (5 bases). Germline CDR1 KGHSH, CDR2 LQKENI. CDR3 size: 12 residues. Between the trimmed V and J ends, which lost 10 bases and 3 bases, there was a span of 12 bases. CDR3: CATRQGEETQYF. The CDR3 bases are TGTGCCACCCGGCAAGGGGAAGAGACCCAGTACTTC. Full variable domain (missing parts from reference TRBV18 and TRBJ2-5): NAGVMQNPRHLVRRRGQEARLRCSPMKGHSHVYWYRQLPEEGLKFMVYLQKENIIDESGMPKERFSAEFPKEGPSILRIQQVVRGDSAAYFCATRQGEETQYFGPGTRLLVL.